The T cell receptor (beta chain) under discussion was sequenced for a study of T cell changes during pregnancy in multiple sclerosis. Using immunoSEQ multiplex PCR, the repertoire was profiled, and TCRdb retains in-frame clones only, with some absent. The sample has over 90,000 clones, roughly 92% seen once. Germline loops: CDR1 MDHEN, CDR2 SYDVKM. The length of the CDR3 is 11 residues. Trimming left V 5 bases short and J 2 bases short, with 3 bases between. The starting material was peripheral blood, obtained after pregnancy. This TCR was sampled from a female donor with multiple sclerosis, enrolled in a pregnancy study. This chain uses TRBV28 with TRBJ2-5; D is ambiguous. In nucleotides, the CDR3 is TGTGCCAGCAGTCCTCAAGAGACCCAGTACTTC. This gives the protein CASSPQETQYF.